This record concerns one TCR beta chain sequence. Generated by immunoSEQ multiplex PCR, the TCRdb table keeps only in-frame clones and is missing some. The table includes approximately 300,000 clones, 85% detected once. The data were obtained in a study of blood T cell repertoires in COVID-19. The V end was cut by 3 bases, the J end by 2 bases, with 15 bases between. Germline CDR1 reads DFQATT; CDR2 reads SNEGSKA (reference sequence). This CDR3 is 15 amino acids long. The specimen was PBMCs or T cells enriched from blood (not recorded which). The clonotype comes from a woman aged 25 to 39 who had been exposed to COVID-19. The gene calls are TRBV20-1 and TRBJ2-3; D call uncertain. CDR3 region: CSASGVTLYTDTQYF. Here the CDR3 DNA reads TGCAGTGCTAGTGGAGTTACCCTTTACACAGATACGCAGTATTTT.